One sample yielded the 12 T cell receptor beta chains listed below, sequenced in a study of CD8 T cells in ankylosing spondylitis. Study-level points and caveats: A TCR beta motif made of fewer than ten highly homologous variants seemed typical of ankylosing spondylitis blood.

No antigens are known for them. TCRdb re-called the 5' RACE reads through MiXCR, storing one row per CDR3 protein. Of fewer than 750,000 distinct CDR3 sequences in the sample, around 17% were seen once. Sequences were obtained from blood, either unsorted or a sorted T cell fraction (not recorded which). Source of these receptors: a male donor with ankylosing spondylitis.

This clonotype was counted a few times. The chain combines TRBV20-1 with TRBJ1-2; tentatively, D is TRBD1 (6 bases). CDR1 is DFQATT and CDR2 is SNEGSKA in the germline V gene (reference sequence). The length of the CDR3 is 14 residues. Trimming removed 6 bases from V and 5 bases from J, with 19 bases in between. CDR3 DNA sequence: TGCAGTGCAGGAGAACAGGGTGCCCCTTATGGCTACACCTTC. It yields the protein CSAGEQGAPYGYTF.

The chain joins TRBV7-9 to TRBJ2-2; D remains unclear. Per the germline V gene, CDR1 is SEHNR and CDR2 is FQNEAQ (reference sequence). The CDR3 is 14 amino acids. With 0 bases removed from V and 3 bases from J, the gap between germline ends came to 5 bases. For the CDR3, the DNA is TGTGCCAGCAGCTTAGCGTGGGACACCGGGGAGCTGTTTTTT. This codes for CASSLAWDTGELFF.

The chain recombines TRBV4-1 with TRBJ2-2; 7 nucleotides line up with TRBD1. Germline CDR1 is MGHRA and CDR2 is YSYEKL. This CDR3 contains 19 residues. V dropped 0 bases and J dropped 2; count of bases not matched to a gene: 12. The CDR3 sequence is CASSQEAEPGQTNTGELFF. CDR3 nucleotides: TGCGCCAGCAGCCAAGAAGCAGAACCGGGACAGACAAACACCGGGGAGCTGTTTTTT.

This CDR3 is CATSDSSGPAYEQYF. The DNA of the CDR3 is TGTGCCACCAGTGATTCTTCGGGACCAGCCTACGAGCAGTACTTC. The chain is built from TRBV24-1 and TRBJ2-7, with D perhaps being TRBD1 or TRBD2 (5 bases each). The CDR3 sequence is 15 residues long. Germline-derived CDR1 and CDR2 are KGHDR and SFDVKD. V lost 2 bases to trimming and J lost 2 bases, with 12 bases between them.

The chain carries TRBV29-1 and TRBJ2-1; 8 bases line up with TRBD1. From germline, CDR1 is SQVTM and CDR2 ANQGSEA. CDR3 length: 11 amino acids. The V gene end was trimmed by 7 bases and the J gene end by 10 bases; junction bases not matched to a gene: 6. For the CDR3, the DNA is TGCAGCGCTTATGGGACAGGCGAGCAGTTCTTC. It yields the protein CSAYGTGEQFF.

This clonotype was observed a handful of times. The chain joins TRBV5-5 to TRBJ2-1; 10 bases are shared with TRBD1. The V and J ends lost 1 base and 8 bases, in that order; junction bases with no gene match: 6. Germline CDR1 SGHKS, CDR2 YYEKEE (reference sequence). The CDR3 contains 15 residues. The CDR3 coding sequence is TGTGCCAGCAGCTTGCCGTGGACAGGGGGACATGAGCAGTTCTTC. Translation gives CASSLPWTGGHEQFF.

A few counts support this clonotype. The chain is built from TRBV5-1 and TRBJ2-1; D not resolved. In germline, CDR1 is SGHRS, CDR2 YFSETQ. CDR3 length equals 16 residues. V was pared by 0 bases and J by 0 bases, with 10 bases between. In DNA, the CDR3 is TGCGCCAGCAGCTTGGAGGCGGTTGGCTCCTACAATGAGCAGTTCTTC. Residues: CASSLEAVGSYNEQFF.

This clonotype was seen a handful of times. This chain links TRBV5-6 with TRBJ1-6, with D perhaps matching TRBD1 (5 bases). Trimming pared 3 bases from V and 6 bases from J, leaving 13 bases between. The CDR3 extends over 15 amino acids. Germline-derived CDR1 and CDR2 are SGHDT and YYEEEE. The CDR3 region is CASSSGGLGNSPLHF. Here the CDR3 DNA reads TGTGCCAGCAGCTCGGGGGGTCTGGGTAATTCACCCCTCCACTTT.

Comment on this clonotype: Germline is not matched at one junction end, which may reflect a read error. This chain uses TRBV19 with TRBJ2-2, with a weak D call TRBD1 (6 bases). The CDR3 spans 14 residues. In germline, CDR1 is LNHDA, CDR2 SQIVND (reference sequence). CDR3 sequence (DNA): TGCGCCAGTAGTCACAGGGTTCGGCCCGGGGAGCTGTTTTTT. It translates to CASSHRVRPGELFF.

This clonotype showed up many times. V usage is TRBV25-1 and J usage is TRBJ2-2, with a weak D call TRBD1 (5 bases). Germline V lookup: CDR1 MGHDK, CDR2 SYGVNS. The ends were cut back, 3 bases at V and 3 bases at J, with 11 bases in the middle. The CDR3 sequence is 15 residues long. As DNA, the CDR3 is TGTGCCAGCAGTGATAGTCAGGGCCACACCGGGGAGCTGTTTTTT. Translation: CASSDSQGHTGELFF.

This clonotype was seen only a few times. V gene TRBV6-6 combines with J gene TRBJ1-6; D remains ambiguous. Germline V gives CDR1 MNHNY, CDR2 SVGAGI (reference sequence). The CDR3 has 12 amino acids. Deletions cut 5 bases from V and 13 bases from J, with 12 bases between. CDR3 in DNA: TGTGCCAGCAGTCGTCCCCCCGCGCCCCTCCACTTT. This codes for CASSRPPAPLHF.

The sample holds a few counts of this clonotype. The rearrangement links TRBV28 to TRBJ2-7; TRBD2 matches at 12 bases. CDR3 length: 18 amino acids. From germline, CDR1 is MDHEN and CDR2 SYDVKM. Trimming took 5 bases from V and 3 from J; bases not matched to a gene: 14. The CDR3 sequence: CASSPRLAGDTHHYEQYF. CDR3 sequence (DNA): TGTGCCAGCAGTCCCCGACTAGCGGGAGACACACACCACTACGAGCAGTACTTC. The whole variable domain, remainder taken from reference TRBV28 and TRBJ2-7, is DVKVTQSSRYLVKRTGEKVFLECVQDMDHENMFWYRQDPGLGLRLIYFSYDVKMKEKGDIPEGYSVSREKKERFSLILESASTNQTSMYLCASSPRLAGDTHHYEQYFGPGTRLTVT.